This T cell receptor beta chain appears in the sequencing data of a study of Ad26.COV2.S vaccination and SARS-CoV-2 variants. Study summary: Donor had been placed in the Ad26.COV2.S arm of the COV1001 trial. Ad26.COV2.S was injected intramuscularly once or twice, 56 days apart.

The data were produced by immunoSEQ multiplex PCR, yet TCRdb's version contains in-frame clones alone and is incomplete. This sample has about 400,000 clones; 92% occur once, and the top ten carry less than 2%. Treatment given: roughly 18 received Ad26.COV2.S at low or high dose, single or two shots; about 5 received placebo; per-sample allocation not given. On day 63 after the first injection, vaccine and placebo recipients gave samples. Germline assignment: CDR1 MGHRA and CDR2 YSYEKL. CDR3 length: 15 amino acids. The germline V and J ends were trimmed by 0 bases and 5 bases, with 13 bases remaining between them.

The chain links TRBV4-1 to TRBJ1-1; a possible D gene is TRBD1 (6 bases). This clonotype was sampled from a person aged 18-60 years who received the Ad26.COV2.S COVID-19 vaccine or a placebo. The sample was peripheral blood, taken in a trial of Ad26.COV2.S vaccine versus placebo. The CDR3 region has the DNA TGCGCCAGCAGCCAAGAGCCAGGGGTTTGGACTGAAGCTTTCTTT. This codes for CASSQEPGVWTEAFF.